This T cell receptor beta chain is drawn from a study of control samples from healthy donors and cancer patients. V lost 2 bases and J 10 bases, leaving 6 bases between the germline ends. The CDR3 length is 11 residues. TCRdb's table, derived via immunoSEQ multiplex PCR, lists solely in-frame clones and lacks some. Here the sample spans tens of thousands of clones, 85% to 90% being singletons. The TCR comes from a man aged 55 to 70 with colorectal cancer. This chain connects TRBV12-3 or TRBV12-4 to TRBJ2-1; no reliable D call. Material: PBMCs. The CDR3 here is CASSLMREQFF. The CDR3 nucleotides are TGTGCCAGCAGTTTAATGCGGGAGCAGTTCTTC.